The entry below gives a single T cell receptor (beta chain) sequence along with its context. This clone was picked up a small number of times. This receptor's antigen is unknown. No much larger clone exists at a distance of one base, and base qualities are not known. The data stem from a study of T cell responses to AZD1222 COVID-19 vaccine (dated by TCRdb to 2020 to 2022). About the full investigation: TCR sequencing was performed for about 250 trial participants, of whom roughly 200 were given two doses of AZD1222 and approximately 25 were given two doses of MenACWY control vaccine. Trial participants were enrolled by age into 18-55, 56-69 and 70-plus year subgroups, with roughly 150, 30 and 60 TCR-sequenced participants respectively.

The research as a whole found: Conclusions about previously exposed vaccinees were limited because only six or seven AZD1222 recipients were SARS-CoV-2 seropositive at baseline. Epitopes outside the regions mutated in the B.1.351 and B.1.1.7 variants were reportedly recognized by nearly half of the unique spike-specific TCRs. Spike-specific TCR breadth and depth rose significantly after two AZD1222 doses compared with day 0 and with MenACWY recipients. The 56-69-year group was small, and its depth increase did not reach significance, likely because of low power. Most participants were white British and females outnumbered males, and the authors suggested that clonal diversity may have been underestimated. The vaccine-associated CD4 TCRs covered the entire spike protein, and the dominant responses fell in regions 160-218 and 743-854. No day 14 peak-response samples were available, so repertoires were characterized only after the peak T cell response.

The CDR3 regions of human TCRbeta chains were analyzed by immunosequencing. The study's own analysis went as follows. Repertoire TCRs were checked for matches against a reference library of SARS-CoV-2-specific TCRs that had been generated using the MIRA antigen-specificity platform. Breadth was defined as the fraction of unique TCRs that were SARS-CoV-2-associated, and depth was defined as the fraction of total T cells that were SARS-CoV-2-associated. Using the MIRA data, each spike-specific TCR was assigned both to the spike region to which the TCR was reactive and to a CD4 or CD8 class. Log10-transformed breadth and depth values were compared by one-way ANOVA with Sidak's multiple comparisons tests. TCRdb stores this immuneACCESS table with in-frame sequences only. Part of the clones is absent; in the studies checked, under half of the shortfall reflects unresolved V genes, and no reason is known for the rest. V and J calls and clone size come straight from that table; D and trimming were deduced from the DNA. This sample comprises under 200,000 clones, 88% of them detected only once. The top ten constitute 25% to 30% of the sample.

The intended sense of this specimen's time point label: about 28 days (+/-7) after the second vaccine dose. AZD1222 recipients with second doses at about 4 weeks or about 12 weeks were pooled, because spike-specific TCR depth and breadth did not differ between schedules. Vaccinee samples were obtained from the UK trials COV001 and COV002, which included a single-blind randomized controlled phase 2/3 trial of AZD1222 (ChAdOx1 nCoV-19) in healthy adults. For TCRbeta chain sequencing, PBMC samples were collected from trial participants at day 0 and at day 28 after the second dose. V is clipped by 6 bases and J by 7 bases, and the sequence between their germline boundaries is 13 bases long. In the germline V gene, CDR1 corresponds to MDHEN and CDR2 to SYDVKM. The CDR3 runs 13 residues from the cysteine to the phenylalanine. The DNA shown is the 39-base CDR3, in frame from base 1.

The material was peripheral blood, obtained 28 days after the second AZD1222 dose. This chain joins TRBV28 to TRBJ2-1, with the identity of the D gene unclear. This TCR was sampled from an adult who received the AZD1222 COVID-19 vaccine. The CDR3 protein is CASRKGSMNEQFF. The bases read TGTGCCAGCAGGAAGGGTTCGATGAATGAGCAGTTCTTC. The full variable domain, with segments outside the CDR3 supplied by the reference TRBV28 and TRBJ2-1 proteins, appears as DVKVTQSSRYLVKRTGEKVFLECVQDMDHENMFWYRQDPGLGLRLIYFSYDVKMKEKGDIPEGYSVSREKKERFSLILESASTNQTSMYLCASRKGSMNEQFFGPGTRLTVL.